These 32 T cell receptor beta chains were all obtained from the same sample, sequenced in a study of sequential checkpoint blockade in melanoma. Some clones are missing from TCRdb's copy, which holds only in-frame ones; the method was immunoSEQ multiplex PCR. The sample holds around 30,000 clones, 82% seen once. Regarding treatment: randomized to nivolumab then ipilimumab (arm A) or the reverse (arm B). Specimen: CD8+ T cells sorted from blood (inferred from file names), collected from a patient given nivolumab and ipilimumab in sequence. The receptors shown here come from a human donor with melanoma.

This rearrangement joins TRBV27 to TRBJ2-7; TRBD2 aligns across 10 bases. The CDR3 is 16 residues long. V gave up 0 bases and J gave up 4 bases; unmatched junction bases: 6. Germline V lookup: CDR1 MNHEY, CDR2 SMNVEV (reference sequence). CDR3 nucleotides: TGTGCCAGCAGTTTATCTCTAGCGGGAGCGAGGTACGAGCAGTACTTC. This translates into CASSLSLAGARYEQYF.

The genes are TRBV6-5 and TRBJ2-2; D may be TRBD1 (5 bases). This CDR3 contains 14 residues. V was shortened by 5 bases and J by 1 base, with 8 bases between the two germline ends. Per the germline V gene, CDR1 is MNHEY and CDR2 is SVGAGI. The CDR3 coding sequence is TGTGCCAGCAGTGAGACAGTGAACACCGGGGAGCTGTTTTTT. Encoded protein: CASSETVNTGELFF.

The chain links TRBV4-2 to TRBJ1-1, with 7 bases matching TRBD1. Germline V gene sequence: CDR1 LGHNA, CDR2 YNFKEQ. The CDR3 consists of 15 residues. J gave up 2 bases and V 7 bases, and 10 bases lay outside the gene matches. The CDR3 sequence is CASNEAGTANTEAFF. CDR3 nucleotide sequence: TGTGCCAGCAACGAAGCCGGGACAGCAAACACTGAAGCTTTCTTT.

This chain uses TRBV4-1 with TRBJ1-2, with 7 bases fitting TRBD1. From germline, CDR1 is MGHRA and CDR2 YSYEKL. Trimming cost V 4 bases and J 8 bases; bases outside gene matches: 4. The CDR3 extends over 12 amino acids. The CDR3 reads CASSPPGGGYTF. The CDR3 DNA sequence: TGCGCCAGCAGCCCACCAGGGGGAGGCTACACCTTC.

In its sample, this clone ranks as medium-sized. The V call is TRBV6-5, the J call TRBJ1-2; D uncertain. V lost 2 bases and J 4 bases, leaving 11 bases between the germline ends. The germline V gene has CDR1 MNHEY and CDR2 SVGAGI. The CDR3 consists of 14 residues. Here the CDR3 reads CASSYIGGSYGYTF. The CDR3, as DNA: TGTGCCAGCAGTTACATAGGAGGAAGCTATGGCTACACCTTC.

The chain is built from TRBV30 and TRBJ1-1; 10 bases are a match to TRBD1. The CDR3 covers 12 residues. With 0 bases clipped from V and 11 bases from J, the junction kept 3 bases outside the gene matches. CDR1 and CDR2 (germline): GTSNPN, SVGIG (reference sequence). CDR3 residues: CAWSVGTGAAFF. DNA of the CDR3: TGTGCCTGGAGTGTAGGGACAGGGGCGGCTTTCTTT.

This sequence joins TRBV30 and TRBJ2-7; possibly TRBD2 for D (5 bases). The germline V gene has CDR1 GTSNPN and CDR2 SVGIG (reference sequence). This CDR3 contains 13 residues. The V and J ends lost 0 bases and 6 bases respectively, with 12 bases between them. The CDR3 sequence is CAWSVVRVSEQYF. DNA for the CDR3: TGTGCCTGGAGTGTCGTGAGGGTAAGCGAGCAGTACTTC.

This clone was seen only once. The chain's CDR3 is CASSLMGGSEAFF. The CDR3 region has the DNA TGTGCCAGCAGCTTAATGGGAGGGTCTGAAGCTTTCTTT. This chain uses TRBV11-3 with TRBJ1-1; D is ambiguous. The CDR3 is made up of 13 amino acids. Germline V gene sequence: CDR1 SGHNT, CDR2 YENEEA. The V end was cut by 2 bases, the J end by 6 bases, with 10 bases between.

This clone was detected once. This chain connects TRBV10-3 to TRBJ1-5; D is perhaps TRBD1 (5 bases). Per germline, CDR1 ENHRY and CDR2 SYGVKD. With 11 bases removed from V and 5 bases from J, the gap between germline ends came to 19 bases. This CDR3 has 14 amino acids. The DNA for the CDR3 is TGTGCCCCCTTGTGGGGCGGTGGAGATCAGCCCCAGCATTTT. Encoded protein: CAPLWGGGDQPQHF.

The chain couples TRBV4-1 to TRBJ1-1; D is ambiguous. V lost 4 bases and J lost 0, with 9 bases in between. The CDR3 sequence is 14 residues long. Germline V CDR1 and CDR2: MGHRA, YSYEKL. CDR3: CASSPSTVNTEAFF. The DNA of the CDR3 is TGCGCCAGCAGCCCCTCCACAGTGAACACTGAAGCTTTCTTT.

This chain links TRBV27 with TRBJ2-1, with TRBD1 matching 10 bases. Trimming cost V 5 bases and J 4 bases; bases outside gene matches: 11. Germline V lookup: CDR1 MNHEY, CDR2 SMNVEV (reference sequence). CDR3 size: 17 residues. The CDR3 loop is CASSRSPGQGLYNEQFF. The CDR3, as DNA: TGTGCCAGCAGTCGCTCACCGGGACAGGGGTTATACAATGAGCAGTTCTTC.

This chain links TRBV19 with TRBJ2-3; D gene unclear. V was trimmed by 8 bases and J by 0 bases, leaving 9 bases between them. Looked up from germline, CDR1 is LNHDA and CDR2 is SQIVND (reference sequence). There are 13 residues in the CDR3. The CDR3 coding sequence is TGTGCCAGTTCGAAAACTAGCACAGATACGCAGTATTTT. Amino acid sequence: CASSKTSTDTQYF. The full variable domain, in which reference TRBV19 and TRBJ2-3 provide the parts outside the CDR3, is DGGITQSPKYLFRKEGQNVTLSCEQNLNHDAMYWYRQDPGQGLRLIYYSQIVNDFQKGDIAEGYSVSREKKESFPLTVTSAQKNPTAFYLCASSKTSTDTQYFGPGTRLTVL.

The rearrangement links TRBV15 to TRBJ2-7, with 13 positions matching TRBD2. The CDR3 covers 17 residues. V was pared by 3 bases and J by 0 bases, with 5 bases of the junction left unmatched. CDR1 is LNHNV and CDR2 is YYDKDF in the germline V gene (reference sequence). The CDR3 protein is CATSRGLAGLYSYEQYF. The CDR3 region has the DNA TGTGCCACCAGCAGGGGACTAGCGGGACTTTACTCCTACGAGCAGTACTTC.

This chain joins TRBV28 and TRBJ1-6, with TRBD1 as a possible D gene (6 bases). Per germline, CDR1 MDHEN and CDR2 SYDVKM. The CDR3 has 19 amino acids. Between the trimmed V and J ends, which lost 7 bases and 0 bases, there was a span of 22 bases. The CDR3 DNA reads as TGTGCCAGCATGCGCCCAGGGGCCCTTGAAATCTCCTATAATTCACCCCTCCACTTT. As protein: CASMRPGALEISYNSPLHF.

The gene calls are TRBV5-6 and TRBJ2-7; tentatively, D is TRBD2 (6 bases). The V end lost 0 bases, the J end lost 5 bases, and 12 bases lay between the germline ends. This CDR3 spans 14 amino acids. Germline V gene data show CDR1 as SGHDT and CDR2 as YYEEEE. As DNA, the CDR3 is TGTGCCAGCAGCTTGGTAGAGACTAGGAACGAGCAGTACTTC. Amino acid sequence: CASSLVETRNEQYF.

This clone appeared once. The chain carries TRBV6-5 and TRBJ2-3; D unclear. The CDR3 spans 14 residues. Trimming took off 6 bases at V and 2 bases at J, with 12 bases between the two ends. CDR1 and CDR2 from the germline V gene are MNHEY and SVGAGI. For the CDR3, the DNA is TGTGCCAGCAGCCAGTGGAGCCCCACAGATACGCAGTATTTT. It is translated as CASSQWSPTDTQYF.

The chain couples TRBV9 to TRBJ1-2; 8 bases match TRBD1. The germline gives CDR1 SGDLS, CDR2 YYNGEE. This CDR3 contains 19 residues. J was trimmed by 3 bases and V by 1 base; bases with no gene match: 17. The CDR3 here is CASSVRSGSGGDLDYGYTF. The CDR3 coding sequence is TGTGCCAGCAGCGTAAGGTCGGGGTCAGGGGGCGATCTAGACTATGGCTACACCTTC.

This chain uses TRBV27 with TRBJ2-7, with D possibly TRBD1 on 6 matching bases. CDR3 length: 16 residues. Trimming stripped 3 bases from V and 2 bases from J, with 17 bases between. Germline-derived CDR1 and CDR2 are MNHEY and SMNVEV (reference sequence). The CDR3 DNA reads as TGTGCCAGCAGTTTGTCGCAGGGTGGGGGCCCCTACGAGCAGTACTTC. This translates into CASSLSQGGGPYEQYF.

This chain joins TRBV5-6 and TRBJ1-5; D not certain. Deletions cut 2 bases from V and 10 bases from J, with 10 bases between. There are 12 residues in the CDR3. Germline assignment: CDR1 SGHDT and CDR2 YYEEEE. The CDR3 here is CASSFGPLPQHF. CDR3 in DNA: TGTGCCAGCAGCTTCGGTCCCCTCCCCCAGCATTTT.

The V and J genes are TRBV16 and TRBJ2-1; D possibly corresponds to TRBD1 (6 bases). Trimming removed 1 base from V and 9 bases from J, with 10 bases in between. The CDR3 totals 13 residues. Looked up from germline, CDR1 is KGHSY and CDR2 is FQNENV. The CDR3 sequence is CASSQLKGGEQFF. In DNA form, the CDR3 reads TGTGCCAGCAGCCAATTAAAAGGGGGTGAGCAGTTCTTC. Variable domain in full (rest from reference TRBV16 and TRBJ2-1): GEEVAQTPKHLVRGEGQKAKLYCAPIKGHSYVFWYQQVLKNEFKFLISFQNENVFDETGMPKERFSAKCLPNSPCSLEIQATKLEDSAVYFCASSQLKGGEQFFGPGTRLTVL.

This clone showed up just once. The chain is built from TRBV30 and TRBJ1-1; TRBD1 matches 8 bases. J gave up 4 bases and V 0 bases, and 4 bases lay outside the gene matches. Germline V gene sequence: CDR1 GTSNPN, CDR2 SVGIG (reference sequence). The CDR3 consists of 14 residues. Here the CDR3 reads CAWSVRGLVTEAFF. CDR3 coding DNA: TGTGCCTGGAGTGTCAGGGGGCTTGTCACTGAAGCTTTCTTT.

The chain combines TRBV19 with TRBJ1-2; D perhaps matches TRBD1 (5 bases). Germline V lookup: CDR1 LNHDA, CDR2 SQIVND (reference sequence). Trimming removed 3 bases from V and 6 bases from J, with 14 bases in between. CDR3 length: 14 residues. DNA for the CDR3: TGTGCCAGTAGTATCGGGGGACCCGGGCATGGCTACACCTTC. This encodes CASSIGGPGHGYTF.

This clone was found once. The chain is built from TRBV10-3 and TRBJ1-4; 7 bases are a match to TRBD1. Germline loops: CDR1 ENHRY, CDR2 SYGVKD. The CDR3 runs 14 residues. Trimming took 8 bases from V and 0 from J; bases not matched to a gene: 3. CDR3 sequence: CAIGTAPTNEKLFF. As DNA, the CDR3 is TGTGCCATCGGGACAGCCCCAACTAATGAAAAACTGTTTTTT.

J is TRBJ2-3 and V is TRBV13; the match to TRBD2 covers 13 bases. The CDR3 runs 17 residues. The ends lost 4 bases at V and 0 bases at J; junction bases unmatched: 4. CDR1 and CDR2 (germline): PRHDT, FYEKMQ (reference sequence). The CDR3 nucleotides read TGTGCCAGCAGCTATGGGACTAGCGGGGTTAGCACAGATACGCAGTATTTT. This encodes CASSYGTSGVSTDTQYF.

The chain has TRBV27 and TRBJ2-7; 8 bases fit TRBD1. CDR3 length: 15 residues. J was trimmed by 4 bases and V by 5 bases; bases with no gene match: 10. CDR1 is MNHEY and CDR2 is SMNVEV in the germline V gene (reference sequence). The CDR3 protein is CASSPRQGRPYEQYF. In DNA, the CDR3 is TGTGCCAGCAGTCCTAGACAGGGGAGACCATACGAGCAGTACTTC.

The chain couples TRBV7-3 to TRBJ2-2; D is unresolved. The length of the CDR3 is 13 residues. The germline V gene has CDR1 SGHTA and CDR2 FQGTGA. V lost 5 bases, J lost 1 base, and 5 bases lay in between. For the CDR3, the DNA is TGTGCCAGCAGCAGCGAGAACACCGGGGAGCTGTTTTTT. Translating gives CASSSENTGELFF.

The chain employs TRBV7-9 and TRBJ2-7; 8 bases align to TRBD1. There are 15 residues in the CDR3. Per germline, CDR1 SEHNR and CDR2 FQNEAQ (reference sequence). Trimming cost V 5 bases and J 3 bases; bases outside gene matches: 9. In nucleotides, the CDR3 is TGTGCCAGCAGCGGGGTAGAGACAGGGGACTACGAGCAGTACTTC. Amino acids: CASSGVETGDYEQYF.

This chain links TRBV16 with TRBJ2-3, with D unresolved. The CDR3 has 14 amino acids. Germline values: CDR1 KGHSY, CDR2 FQNENV. Deletions cut 8 bases from V and 0 bases from J, with 12 bases between. This chain's CDR3 is CASSYAASTDTQYF. CDR3 sequence (DNA): TGTGCCAGCTCGTACGCGGCTAGCACAGATACGCAGTATTTT.

This chain uses TRBV19 with TRBJ1-2; possibly TRBD1 for D (6 bases). The CDR3 runs to 14 residues. The germline V gene encodes CDR1 LNHDA and CDR2 SQIVND (reference sequence). The V end was cut by 3 bases, the J end by 7 bases, with 15 bases between. The CDR3 protein is CASSIQGLFRGYTF. The CDR3 coding sequence is TGTGCCAGTAGTATCCAGGGGCTGTTTCGTGGCTACACCTTC.

The chain couples TRBV5-8 to TRBJ2-7, with D maybe TRBD1 (6 bases). CDR3 length: 15 amino acids. Germline lookup yields CDR1 SGHTS and CDR2 YDEGEE. The ends were cut back, 5 bases at V and 0 bases at J, with 15 bases in the middle. The CDR3 DNA reads TGTGCCAGCAGGACAGGTTTGAGAAGCTCCTACGAGCAGTACTTC. The encoded protein is CASRTGLRSSYEQYF.

This clone occurred once. At one end, the junction sequence differs from germline, possibly due to a read error. The V gene is TRBV29-1, the J gene TRBJ2-7; 10 bases align to TRBD2. The CDR3 extends over 13 amino acids. The V gene's germline CDR1 is SQVTM and CDR2 ANQGSEA. CDR3 region: CSVEAGGSREQYF. Here the CDR3 DNA reads TGCAGCGTGGAAGCGGGAGGGTCGCGCGAGCAGTACTTC.

The chain recombines TRBV9 with TRBJ2-7; tentatively, D is TRBD2 (5 bases). V lost 0 bases and J lost 4, with 14 bases in between. CDR3 length equals 15 residues. Germline V lookup: CDR1 SGDLS, CDR2 YYNGEE. CDR3 DNA sequence: TGTGCCAGCAGCGTAGACCCTAGCCTGGGGTACGAGCAGTACTTC. It codes for CASSVDPSLGYEQYF.